This T cell receptor beta chain was sequenced during a study of metastatic and nonmetastatic thyroid tumors (dated by TCRdb to 2018 to 2020). A note on the overall study: The researchers compared repertoires between peripheral blood samples and tumor or nodule tissue samples from patients with malignant or benign thyroid disease.

Overall study results and their limits: In both blood and tumor samples, TCR beta diversity was reported to be significantly higher in malignant tumors than in benign nodules.

This clone was observed many times. Its antigen is still unknown. Per-nucleotide qualities are absent, and no much larger clonotype sits a single base away. None of the patients had been given any treatment before thyroid surgery. Using T-cell receptor beta sequencing, the researchers looked back retrospectively at clinical samples from patients, gathered between about 2012 and 2019. The library was obtained by PCR. Sequencer: Illumina HiSeq 4000. The TCR beta-chain CDR3 region of each patient was profiled by high-throughput sequencing. Per the source publication's procedure: The researchers built a classifier to tell apart papillary thyroid cancer patients with distant metastasis, based on CDR3 differences among clinicopathological groups. Repertoire diversity was assessed with the Shannon index, and tumor-blood repertoire similarity with the Morisita-Horn index. TCRdb passed the public sequencing reads through fastp at Q25 and MiXCR, retaining productive beta sequences. None of the V and J calls come from the authors' own analysis; TCRdb made them. The sample table contains around 30,000 clones; only one count was recorded for 4% to 5% of them. Of the sample, 21% falls within the top ten clones.

What was sequenced was blood. The receptor's source is a female donor with papillary thyroid cancer or a benign thyroid nodule (not recorded which). Some clones in this sample may be carry-over from other donors' samples.

The CDR3 in this case is CASSPTGNTEAFF. The sequence in DNA is TGTGCCAGCAGCCCGACAGGGAACACTGAAGCTTTCTTT. The V and J genes are TRBV7-3 and TRBJ1-1; possibly the D gene is TRBD1, per 6 matching bases. Spanning cysteine to phenylalanine, the CDR3 consists of 13 amino acids. Only the CDR3 region is kept as DNA, spanning 39 bases read in frame from base 1. The junction shows trimming of 5 bases on V and 1 base on J, plus 8 bases between the germline ends. Via the germline V gene, CDR1 is SGHTA and CDR2 FQGTGA.